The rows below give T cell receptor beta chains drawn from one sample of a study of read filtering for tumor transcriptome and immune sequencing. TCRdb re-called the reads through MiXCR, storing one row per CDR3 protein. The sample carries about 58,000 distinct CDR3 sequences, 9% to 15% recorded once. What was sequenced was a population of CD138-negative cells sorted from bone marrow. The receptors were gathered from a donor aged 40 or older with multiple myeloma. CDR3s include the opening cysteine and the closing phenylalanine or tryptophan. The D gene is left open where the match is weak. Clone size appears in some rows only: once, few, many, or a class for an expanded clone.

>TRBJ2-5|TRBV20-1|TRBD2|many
CSARASGGLETQYF
TGCAGTGCTAGAGCAAGCGGGGGACTGGAGACCCAGTACTTC
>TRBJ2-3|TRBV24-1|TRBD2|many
CATSDSTSGFTDTQYF
TGTGCCACCAGTGATTCGACTAGCGGATTCACAGATACGCAGTATTTT
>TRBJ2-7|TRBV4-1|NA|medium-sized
CASSQDSEAREQYF
TGCGCCAGCAGCCAAGATAGTGAGGCCCGCGAGCAGTACTTC
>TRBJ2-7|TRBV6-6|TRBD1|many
CASSNRGRGEQYF
TGTGCCAGCAGTAACAGGGGAAGAGGCGAGCAGTACTTC
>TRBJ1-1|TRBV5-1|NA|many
CASSLDGKDTEAFF
TGCGCCAGCAGCTTAGACGGCAAGGACACTGAAGCTTTCTTT
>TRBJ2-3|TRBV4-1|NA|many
CASSLLGGGQGDTQYF
TGCGCCAGCAGCCTTTTGGGGGGGGGCCAAGGCGATACGCAGTATTTT
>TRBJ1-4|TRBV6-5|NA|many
CASSYSGGQGEKLFF
TGTGCCAGCAGTTACTCCGGGGGGCAGGGCGAAAAACTGTTTTTT
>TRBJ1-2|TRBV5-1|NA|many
CASSVDAYGYTF
TGCGCCAGCAGCGTCGATGCCTATGGCTACACCTTC
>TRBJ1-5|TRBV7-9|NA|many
CASSLDRRGNQPQHF
TGTGCCAGCAGCTTAGACAGACGGGGCAATCAGCCCCAGCATTTT
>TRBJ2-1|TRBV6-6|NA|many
CASRRDRVGAGFHEQFF
TGTGCCAGCAGACGCGACAGGGTCGGGGCGGGATTCCATGAGCAGTTCTTC
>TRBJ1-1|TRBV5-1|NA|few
CASSLARVTKTEAFF
TGCGCCAGCAGCTTGGCTCGCGTTACGAAAACTGAAGCTTTCTTT
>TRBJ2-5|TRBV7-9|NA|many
CASSLDWGNQETQYF
TGTGCCAGCAGCTTAGATTGGGGGAACCAAGAGACCCAGTACTTC
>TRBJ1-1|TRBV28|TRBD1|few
CASSRDSGTEAFF
TGTGCCAGCAGTCGGGACAGCGGAACTGAAGCTTTCTTT
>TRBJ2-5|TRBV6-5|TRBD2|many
CASSPRAGVGETQYF
TGTGCCAGCAGTCCGAGGGCGGGGGTCGGAGAGACCCAGTACTTC
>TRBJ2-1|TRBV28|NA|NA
CASRGGTCSYNEQFF
TGTGCCAGTCGTGGGGGGACCTGTTCCTACAATGAGCAGTTCTTC
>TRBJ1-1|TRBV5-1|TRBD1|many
CASSPMDRGAEAFF
TGCGCCAGCAGCCCGATGGACAGGGGAGCTGAAGCTTTCTTT
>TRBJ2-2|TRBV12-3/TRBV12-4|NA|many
CASTAMNTGELFF
TGTGCCAGCACAGCCATGAACACCGGGGAGCTGTTTTTT
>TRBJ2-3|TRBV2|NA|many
CASSPGLGFADTQYF
TGTGCCAGCAGTCCAGGGTTAGGGTTCGCAGATACGCAGTATTTT
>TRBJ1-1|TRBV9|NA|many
CASSGDDLTANTEAFF
TGTGCCAGCAGCGGGGATGATTTGACGGCGAACACTGAAGCTTTCTTT
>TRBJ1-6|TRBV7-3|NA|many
CASSLMPAGNNSPLHF
TGTGCCAGCAGCTTAATGCCGGCAGGGAATAATTCACCCCTCCACTTT
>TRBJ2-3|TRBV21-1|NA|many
CASSKDPPRLAGSTDTQYF
TGTGCCAGCAGCAAAGACCCCCCTCGACTAGCGGGGAGCACAGATACGCAGTATTTT
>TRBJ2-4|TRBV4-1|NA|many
CASSQETFVGLAKNIQYF
TGCGCCAGCAGCCAAGAGACATTTGTGGGGCTAGCCAAAAACATTCAGTACTTC
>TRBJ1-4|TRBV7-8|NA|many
CASSPIGQKLFF
TGTGCCAGCAGCCCAATAGGACAAAAACTGTTTTTT
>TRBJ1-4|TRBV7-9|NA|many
CASSLGGRNSEKLFF
TGTGCCAGCAGCTTAGGTGGACGAAACTCTGAAAAACTGTTTTTT
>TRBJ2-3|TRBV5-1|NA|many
CASSSGGPLDTQYF
TGCGCCAGCAGCTCTGGGGGCCCCTTGGATACGCAGTATTTT
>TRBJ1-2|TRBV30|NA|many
CAWIDIYGYTF
TGTGCCTGGATTGACATCTATGGCTACACCTTC
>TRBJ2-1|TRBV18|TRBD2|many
CASSPRLAGRSSYDEQFF
TGTGCCAGCTCACCTCGACTAGCGGGGAGGAGCTCCTACGATGAGCAGTTCTTC
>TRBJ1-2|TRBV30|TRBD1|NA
CAWSVQGAYGYTF
TGTGCCTGGAGTGTACAGGGGGCCTATGGCTACACCTTC
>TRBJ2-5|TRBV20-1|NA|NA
CSASSWTVQQETQYF
TGCAGTGCTAGTAGCTGGACAGTACAACAAGAGACCCAGTACTTC
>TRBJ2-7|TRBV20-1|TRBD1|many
CSARDLRTGQEQYF
TGCAGTGCCCGAGACCTCCGGACAGGCCAGGAGCAGTACTTC
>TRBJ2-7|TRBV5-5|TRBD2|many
CASSWTSGGAYEQYF
TGTGCCAGCAGCTGGACTAGCGGGGGGGCCTACGAGCAGTACTTC
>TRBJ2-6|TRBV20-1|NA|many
CSARVAGSGANVLTF
TGCAGTGCTAGAGTAGCCGGCTCTGGGGCCAACGTCCTGACTTTC
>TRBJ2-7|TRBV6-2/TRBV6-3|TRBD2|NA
CASSYVERGGLCGQYF
TGTGCCAGCAGTTACGTCGAGCGGGGGGGCCTCTGCGGGCAGTACTTC
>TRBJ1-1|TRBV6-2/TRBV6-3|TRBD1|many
CASSYGGQGDAFF
TGTGCCAGCAGTTACGGGGGACAGGGTGACGCTTTCTTT
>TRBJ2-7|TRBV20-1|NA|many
CSPQSRTGGRDEQYF
TGCAGTCCCCAATCCCGAACGGGGGGCCGGGACGAGCAGTACTTC
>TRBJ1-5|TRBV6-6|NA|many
CASSYRGGSNQPQHF
TGTGCCAGCAGTTATAGGGGTGGTAGCAATCAGCCCCAGCATTTT
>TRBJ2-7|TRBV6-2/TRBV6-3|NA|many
CASTLPPGLALYEQYF
TGTGCCAGCACCCTCCCTCCGGGCTTAGCGCTCTACGAGCAGTACTTC
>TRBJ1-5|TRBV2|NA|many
CASSKQGNSNQPQHF
TGTGCCAGCAGCAAACAGGGAAATAGCAATCAGCCCCAGCATTTT
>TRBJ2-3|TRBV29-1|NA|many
CSVDRSTDTQYF
TGCAGCGTCGACAGGAGCACAGATACGCAGTATTTT
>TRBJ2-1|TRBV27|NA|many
CASSPPGYNEQFF
TGTGCCAGCAGCCCGCCGGGTTACAATGAGCAGTTCTTC
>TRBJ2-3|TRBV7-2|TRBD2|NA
CASSRAGTSGGNTQYF
TGTGCCAGCAGCAGGGCCGGGACTAGCGGGGGTAATACGCAGTATTTT
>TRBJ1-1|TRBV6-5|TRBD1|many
CASSYSTGSEAFF
TGTGCCAGCAGTTACTCGACAGGGTCTGAAGCTTTCTTT
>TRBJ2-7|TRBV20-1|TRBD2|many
CSARARLAAYEQYF
TGCAGTGCTAGAGCCCGACTAGCTGCCTACGAGCAGTACTTC
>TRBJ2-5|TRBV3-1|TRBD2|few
CASSLSGREAQYF
TGTGCCAGCAGCCTTAGCGGGCGCGAGGCCCAGTACTTC
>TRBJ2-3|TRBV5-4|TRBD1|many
CASSLVTGATDTQYF
TGTGCCAGCAGCTTGGTGACAGGGGCTACAGATACGCAGTATTTT
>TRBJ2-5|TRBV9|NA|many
CASSVEGRGFGENQETQYF
TGTGCCAGCAGCGTAGAAGGTCGGGGTTTCGGTGAGAACCAAGAGACCCAGTACTTC
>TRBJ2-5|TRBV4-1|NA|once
CASSQEAGEVYAQETQYF
TGCGCCAGCAGCCAAGAAGCCGGGGAGGTGTATGCCCAAGAGACCCAGTACTTC
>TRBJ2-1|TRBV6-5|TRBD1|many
CASHRDRGYNEQFF
TGTGCCAGCCACAGGGACAGGGGATACAATGAGCAGTTCTTC
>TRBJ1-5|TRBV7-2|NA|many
CASSLRIDQPQHF
TGTGCCAGCAGCCTCCGGATCGACCAGCCCCAGCATTTT
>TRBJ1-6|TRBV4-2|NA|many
CASRAESSYNSPLHF
TGTGCCAGCCGCGCCGAGAGCTCCTATAATTCACCCCTCCACTTT
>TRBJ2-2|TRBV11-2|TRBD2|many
CASSFSGGANTGELFF
TGTGCCAGCAGCTTCAGCGGGGGGGCAAACACCGGGGAGCTGTTTTTT
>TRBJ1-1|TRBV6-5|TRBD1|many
CASSSGTGAKPLTEAFF
TGTGCCAGCAGTTCCGGGACAGGGGCAAAGCCCCTCACTGAAGCTTTCTTT
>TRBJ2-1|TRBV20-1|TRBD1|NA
CSARAGTGGEGNEQFF
TGCAGTGCTAGAGCCGGGACAGGGGGCGAGGGCAATGAGCAGTTCTTC
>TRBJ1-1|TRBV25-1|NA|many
CASSSAREYTEAFF
TGTGCCAGCAGTTCCGCCAGGGAGTACACTGAAGCTTTCTTT
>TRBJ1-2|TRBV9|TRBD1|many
CASSGRDSINYGYTF
TGTGCCAGCAGCGGACGGGACAGTATTAACTATGGCTACACCTTC
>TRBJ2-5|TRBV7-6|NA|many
CASSPGETQYF
TGTGCCAGCAGCCCCGGAGAGACCCAGTACTTC
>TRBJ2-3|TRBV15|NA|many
CATSRAKDSRLDTQYF
TGTGCCACCAGTCGAGCGAAGGACAGCCGTTTAGATACGCAGTATTTT
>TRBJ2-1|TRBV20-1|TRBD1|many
CSARNRGVGNEQFF
TGCAGTGCTAGAAACAGGGGTGTAGGAAATGAGCAGTTCTTC
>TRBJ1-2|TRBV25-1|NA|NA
CASAGEAFGYTF
TGTGCCAGCGCGGGTGAGGCCTTTGGCTACACCTTC